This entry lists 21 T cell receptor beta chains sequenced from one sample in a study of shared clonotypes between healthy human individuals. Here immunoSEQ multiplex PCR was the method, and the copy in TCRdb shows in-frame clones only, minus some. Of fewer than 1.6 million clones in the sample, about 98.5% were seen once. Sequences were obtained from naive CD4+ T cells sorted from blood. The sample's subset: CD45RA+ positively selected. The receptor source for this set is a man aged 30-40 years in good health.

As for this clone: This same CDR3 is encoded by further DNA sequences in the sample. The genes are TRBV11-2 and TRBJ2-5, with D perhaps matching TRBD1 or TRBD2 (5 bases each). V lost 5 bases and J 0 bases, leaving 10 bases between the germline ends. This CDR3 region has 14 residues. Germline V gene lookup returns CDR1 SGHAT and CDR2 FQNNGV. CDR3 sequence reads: CASSPGTYQETQYF. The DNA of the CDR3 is TGTGCCAGCAGCCCCGGGACCTACCAAGAGACCCAGTACTTC. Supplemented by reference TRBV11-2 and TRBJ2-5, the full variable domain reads EAGVAQSPRYKIIEKRQSVAFWCNPISGHATLYWYQQILGQGPKLLIQFQNNGVVDDSQLPKDRFSAERLKGVDSTLKIQPAKLEDSAVYLCASSPGTYQETQYFGPGTRLLVL.

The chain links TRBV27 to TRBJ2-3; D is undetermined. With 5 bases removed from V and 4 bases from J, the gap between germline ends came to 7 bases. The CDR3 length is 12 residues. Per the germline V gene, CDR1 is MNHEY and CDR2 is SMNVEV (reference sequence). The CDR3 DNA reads TGTGCCAGCAGTCATGGCCCAGATACGCAGTATTTT. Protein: CASSHGPDTQYF.

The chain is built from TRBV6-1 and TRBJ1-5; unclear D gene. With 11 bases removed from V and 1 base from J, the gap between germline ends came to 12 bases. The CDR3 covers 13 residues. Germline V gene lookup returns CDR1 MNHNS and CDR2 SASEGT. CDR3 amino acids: CASFVGSNQPQHF. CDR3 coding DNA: TGTGCCTCTTTTGTGGGCAGCAATCAGCCCCAGCATTTT.

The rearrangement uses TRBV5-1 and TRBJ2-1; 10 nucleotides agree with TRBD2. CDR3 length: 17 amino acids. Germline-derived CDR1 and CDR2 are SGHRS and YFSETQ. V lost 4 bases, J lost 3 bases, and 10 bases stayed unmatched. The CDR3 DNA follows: TGCGCCAGCAGCACACTAGCGGGACCCGGGGACTACAATGAGCAGTTCTTC. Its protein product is CASSTLAGPGDYNEQFF.

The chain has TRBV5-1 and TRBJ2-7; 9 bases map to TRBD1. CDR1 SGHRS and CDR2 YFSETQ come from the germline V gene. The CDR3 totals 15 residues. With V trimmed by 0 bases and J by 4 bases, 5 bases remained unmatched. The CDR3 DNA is TGCGCCAGCAGCTTGGAACAGGGGGCGGGTTACGAGCAGTACTTC. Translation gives CASSLEQGAGYEQYF.

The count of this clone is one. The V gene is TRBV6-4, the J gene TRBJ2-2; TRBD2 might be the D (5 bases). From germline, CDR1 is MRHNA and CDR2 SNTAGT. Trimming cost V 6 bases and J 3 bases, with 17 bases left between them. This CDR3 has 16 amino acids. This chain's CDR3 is CASSRTSGDHTGELFF. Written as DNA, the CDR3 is TGTGCCAGCAGCCGAACCAGCGGAGACCACACCGGGGAGCTGTTTTTT.

CDR3 sequence: CASSRTEGQNTGELFF. As DNA, the CDR3 is TGTGCCAGCTCACGCACGGAGGGACAGAATACCGGGGAGCTGTTTTTT. The chain is built from TRBV18 and TRBJ2-2, with D tentatively TRBD1 (7 bases). The CDR3 covers 16 residues. V dropped 4 bases and J dropped 5 bases, with 17 bases sitting between them. CDR1 is KGHSH, CDR2 LQKENI, per germline.

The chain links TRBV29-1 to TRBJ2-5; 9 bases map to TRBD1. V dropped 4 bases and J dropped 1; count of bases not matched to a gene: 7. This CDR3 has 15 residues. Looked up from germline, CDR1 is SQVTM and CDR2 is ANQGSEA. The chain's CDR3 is CSVVSDRGSQETQYF. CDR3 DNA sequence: TGCAGCGTTGTCTCCGACAGGGGGTCCCAAGAGACCCAGTACTTC.

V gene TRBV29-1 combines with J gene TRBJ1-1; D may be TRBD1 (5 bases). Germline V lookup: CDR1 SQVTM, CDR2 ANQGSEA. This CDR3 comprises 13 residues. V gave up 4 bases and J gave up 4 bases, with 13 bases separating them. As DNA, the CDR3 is TGCAGCGTTGTCTCGGGGGGGGGCACTGAAGCTTTCTTT. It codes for CSVVSGGGTEAFF. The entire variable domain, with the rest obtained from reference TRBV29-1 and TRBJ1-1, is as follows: SAVISQKPSRDICQRGTSLTIQCQVDSQVTMMFWYRQQPGQSLTLIATANQGSEATYESGFVIDKFPISRPNLTFSTLTVSNMSPEDSSIYLCSVVSGGGTEAFFGQGTRLTVV.

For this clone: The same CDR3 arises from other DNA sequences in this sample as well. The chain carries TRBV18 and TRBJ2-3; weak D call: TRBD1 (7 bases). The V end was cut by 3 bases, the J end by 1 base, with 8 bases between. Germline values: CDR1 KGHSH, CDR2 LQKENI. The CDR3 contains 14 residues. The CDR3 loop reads CASSPRGGTDTQYF. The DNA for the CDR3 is TGTGCCAGCTCACCCAGGGGGGGCACAGATACGCAGTATTTT.

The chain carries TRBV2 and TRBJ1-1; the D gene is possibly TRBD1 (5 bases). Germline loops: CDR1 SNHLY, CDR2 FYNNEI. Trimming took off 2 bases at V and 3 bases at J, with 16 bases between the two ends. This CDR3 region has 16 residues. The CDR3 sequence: CASSEQSAGRDTEAFF. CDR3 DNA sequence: TGTGCCAGCAGTGAACAGTCAGCAGGGCGGGACACTGAAGCTTTCTTT.

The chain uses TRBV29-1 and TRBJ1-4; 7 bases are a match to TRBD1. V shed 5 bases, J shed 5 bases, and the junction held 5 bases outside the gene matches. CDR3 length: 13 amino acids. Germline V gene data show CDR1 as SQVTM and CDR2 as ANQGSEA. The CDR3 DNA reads TGCAGCGTTTCTCCGGGACAGAATGAAAAACTGTTTTTT. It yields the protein CSVSPGQNEKLFF.

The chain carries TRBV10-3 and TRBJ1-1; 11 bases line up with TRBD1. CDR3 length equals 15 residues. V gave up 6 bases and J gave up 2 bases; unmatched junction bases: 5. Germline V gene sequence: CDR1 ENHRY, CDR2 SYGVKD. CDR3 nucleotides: TGTGCCATCAGGGGGACAGGGGGACCAAACACTGAAGCTTTCTTT. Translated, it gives CAIRGTGGPNTEAFF.

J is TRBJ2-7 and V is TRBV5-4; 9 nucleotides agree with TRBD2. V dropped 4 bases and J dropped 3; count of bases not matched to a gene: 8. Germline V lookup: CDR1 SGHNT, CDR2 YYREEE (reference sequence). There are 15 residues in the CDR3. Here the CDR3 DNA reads TGTGCCAGCAGCCCGAAAGCGGGAGGACTCTACGAGCAGTACTTC. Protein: CASSPKAGGLYEQYF. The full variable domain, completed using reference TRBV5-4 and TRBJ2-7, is ETGVTQSPTHLIKTRGQQVTLRCSSQSGHNTVSWYQQALGQGPQFIFQYYREEENGRGNFPPRFSGLQFPNYSSELNVNALELDDSALYLCASSPKAGGLYEQYFGPGTRLTVT.

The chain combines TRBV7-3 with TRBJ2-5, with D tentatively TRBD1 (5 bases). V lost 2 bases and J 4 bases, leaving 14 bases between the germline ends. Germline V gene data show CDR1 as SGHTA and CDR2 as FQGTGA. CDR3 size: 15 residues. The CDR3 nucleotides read TGTGCCAGCAGCTTAGGTGGGCAGGGCCGAGAGACCCAGTACTTC. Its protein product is CASSLGGQGRETQYF.

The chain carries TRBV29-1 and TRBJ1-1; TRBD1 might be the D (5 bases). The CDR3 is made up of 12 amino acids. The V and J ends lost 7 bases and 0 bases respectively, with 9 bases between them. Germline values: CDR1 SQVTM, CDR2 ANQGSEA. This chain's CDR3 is CSAGTVNTEAFF. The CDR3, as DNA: TGCAGCGCCGGGACGGTGAACACTGAAGCTTTCTTT. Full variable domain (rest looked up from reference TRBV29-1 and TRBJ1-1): SAVISQKPSRDICQRGTSLTIQCQVDSQVTMMFWYRQQPGQSLTLIATANQGSEATYESGFVIDKFPISRPNLTFSTLTVSNMSPEDSSIYLCSAGTVNTEAFFGQGTRLTVV.

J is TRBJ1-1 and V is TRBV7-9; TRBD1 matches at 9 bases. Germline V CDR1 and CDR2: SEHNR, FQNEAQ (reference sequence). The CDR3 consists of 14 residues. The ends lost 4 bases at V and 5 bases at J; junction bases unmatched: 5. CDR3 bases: TGTGCCAGCAGCTCAGGACAGGGGATGACTGAAGCTTTCTTT. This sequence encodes CASSSGQGMTEAFF. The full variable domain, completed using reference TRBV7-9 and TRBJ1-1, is DTGVSQNPRHKITKRGQNVTFRCDPISEHNRLYWYRQTLGQGPEFLTYFQNEAQLEKSRLLSDRFSAERPKGSFSTLEIQRTEQGDSAMYLCASSSGQGMTEAFFGQGTRLTVV.

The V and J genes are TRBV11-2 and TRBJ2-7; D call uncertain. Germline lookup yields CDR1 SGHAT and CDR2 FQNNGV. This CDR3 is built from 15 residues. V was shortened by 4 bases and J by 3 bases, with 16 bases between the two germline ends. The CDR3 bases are TGTGCCAGCAGCTCATGGTGGATGAACGACTACGAGCAGTACTTC. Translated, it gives CASSSWWMNDYEQYF.

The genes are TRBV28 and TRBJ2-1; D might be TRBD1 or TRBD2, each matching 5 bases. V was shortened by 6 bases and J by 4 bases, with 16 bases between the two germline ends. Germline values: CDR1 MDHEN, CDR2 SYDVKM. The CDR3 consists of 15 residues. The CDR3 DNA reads TGTGCCAGCAGCTCCCCGGGACCCCCATACAATGAGCAGTTCTTC. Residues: CASSSPGPPYNEQFF.

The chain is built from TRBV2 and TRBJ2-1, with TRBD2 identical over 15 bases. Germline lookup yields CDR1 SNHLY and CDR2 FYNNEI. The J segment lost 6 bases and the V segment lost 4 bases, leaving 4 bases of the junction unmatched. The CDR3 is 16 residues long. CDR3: CASSGAGLAGGNEQFF. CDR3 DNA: TGTGCCAGCAGTGGAGCGGGACTAGCGGGAGGCAATGAGCAGTTCTTC.

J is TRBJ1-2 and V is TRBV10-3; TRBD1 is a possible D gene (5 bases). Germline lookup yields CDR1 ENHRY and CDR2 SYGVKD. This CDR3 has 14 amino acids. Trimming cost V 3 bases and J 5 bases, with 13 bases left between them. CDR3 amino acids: CAISDRGVEYGYTF. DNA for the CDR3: TGTGCCATCAGTGACCGGGGGGTCGAGTATGGCTACACCTTC.